This T cell receptor beta chain originates from a study of shared clonotypes between healthy human individuals. Each subset's genomic DNA was shared equally among a number of immunoSEQ plates. As processed by the authors: In the immunoSEQ data, sequences were junction-only and lacked quality scores, so filtering differed. The data were produced by immunoSEQ multiplex PCR, yet TCRdb's version contains in-frame clones alone and is incomplete. That table supplies the V and J calls and clone size; D and trimming were determined from the DNA. This sample has some 480,000 clones, with 79% found just once. Germline loops: CDR1 KGHSH, CDR2 LQKENI. The CDR3 consists of 12 residues. Trimming took off 4 bases at V and 4 bases at J, with 7 bases between the two ends.

This chain links TRBV18 with TRBJ2-5; possible D gene TRBD1, 5 bases. This sequence originates from a middle-aged woman in good health. Some clones in this sample may be carry-over from other donors' samples. Sequences were obtained from PBMCs. The DNA for the CDR3 is TGTGCCAGCTCACAGCAGGGAGAGACCCAGTACTTC. Amino acids: CASSQQGETQYF.